The rows below give T cell receptor beta chains drawn from one sample of a study of regulatory T cells in long-lasting Graves disease. TCRdb called the multiplex PCR reads again in MiXCR, with one record for every CDR3 protein. The data contain about 290,000 distinct CDR3 sequences, approximately 20% of them singletons. The sample was peripheral blood mononuclear cells (PBMCs), taken when the disease was refractory, from a patient treated with antithyroid drugs. The receptors come from a female donor with Graves disease. CDR3s include the opening cysteine and the closing phenylalanine or tryptophan. Fields, in order: clone size, D gene, V gene, J gene, CDR3 protein, CDR3 DNA. D genes are given only for firm matches. Expanded clones get a size class; other rows say once, few or many, or leave the size out.

>once|TRBD2|TRBV29-1|TRBJ2-7
CSVVGGGVAGGLAYEQYF
TGCAGCGTTGTGGGGGGGGGGGTAGCGGGAGGCCTGGCCTACGAGCAGTACTTC
>NA|NA|TRBV20-1|TRBJ2-1
CSVGGSVRGSYNEQFF
TGCAGTGTCGGAGGGTCGGTACGGGGCTCCTACAATGAGCAGTTCTTC
>NA|TRBD2|TRBV5-4|TRBJ2-7
CASSLPGLAGANEQYF
TGTGCCAGCAGCTTACCGGGACTAGCGGGAGCAAACGAGCAGTACTTC
>NA|TRBD2|TRBV10-3|TRBJ2-5
CAISASRGASNRQETQYF
TGTGCCATCAGTGCTTCGCGGGGGGCCTCAAATAGGCAAGAGACCCAGTACTTC
>many|NA|TRBV12-3/TRBV12-4|TRBJ1-2
CASSFEPSGGYTF
TGTGCCAGCAGTTTTGAACCTTCTGGAGGCTACACCTTC
>few|NA|TRBV12-3/TRBV12-4|TRBJ1-4
CASSFERAATNEKLFF
TGTGCCAGCAGTTTTGAAAGGGCGGCAACTAATGAAAAACTGTTTTTT
>few|NA|TRBV12-3/TRBV12-4|TRBJ1-3
CASSLNSGNTIYF
TGTGCCAGCAGTTTGAACTCTGGAAACACCATATATTTT
>many|TRBD1|TRBV13|TRBJ1-1
CASSSGGFEAFF
TGTGCCAGCAGCTCAGGGGGCTTTGAAGCTTTCTTT
>NA|NA|TRBV7-9|TRBJ1-2
CASSLLPAPNYGYTF
TGTGCCAGCAGCTTATTGCCAGCCCCTAACTATGGCTACACCTTC
>many|NA|TRBV11-2|TRBJ2-5
CASSLLEGTQYF
TGTGCCAGCAGCTTATTAGAGGGGACCCAGTACTTC
>few|NA|TRBV5-1|TRBJ2-3
CASSLAVEVSDTQYF
TGCGCCAGCAGCTTAGCAGTAGAAGTCTCGGATACGCAGTATTTT
>NA|NA|TRBV4-1|TRBJ1-1
CASSQREGGTEAFF
TGCGCCAGCAGCCAAAGGGAGGGGGGGACTGAAGCTTTCTTT
>many|NA|TRBV6-5|TRBJ1-1
CASSSSFVNTEAFF
TGTGCCAGCAGTTCCAGTTTTGTGAACACTGAAGCTTTCTTT
>many|TRBD1|TRBV27|TRBJ2-7
CASSTKRGLRNEQYF
TGTGCCAGCAGTACAAAAAGGGGGCTTCGGAACGAGCAGTACTTC
>NA|NA|TRBV7-2|TRBJ2-5
CASSSGPAASGTQYF
TGTGCCAGCAGCTCCGGGCCAGCTGCCAGCGGGACCCAGTACTTC
>NA|NA|TRBV30|TRBJ2-7
CAWSVGRVVEQYF
TGTGCCTGGAGTGTGGGCAGGGTGGTAGAGCAGTACTTC
>many|NA|TRBV7-2|TRBJ2-7
CASSFLSGSGPDSYEQYF
TGTGCCAGCAGCTTCCTTTCCGGGAGCGGGCCCGATTCCTACGAGCAGTACTTC
>NA|NA|TRBV20-1|TRBJ2-7
CSARDSNSYEQCF
TGCAGTGCTAGGGACAGCAACTCCTACGAGCAGTGCTTC
>NA|TRBD2|TRBV5-1|TRBJ2-5
CASRSGSGDTQYF
TGCGCCAGCAGGAGTGGGAGCGGGGATACCCAGTACTTC
>many|NA|TRBV12-3/TRBV12-4|TRBJ1-5
CASSLARTNQPQHF
TGTGCCAGCAGTTTAGCAAGGACCAATCAGCCCCAGCATTTT
>many|NA|TRBV18|TRBJ2-5
CASSPIGETQYF
TGTGCCAGCTCACCAATTGGGGAGACCCAGTACTTC
>NA|NA|TRBV24-1|TRBJ2-7
CATSDSTEAYEQYF
TGTGCCACCAGTGACTCGACAGAGGCCTACGAGCAGTACTTC
>few|NA|TRBV19|TRBJ1-1
CASSLTGIMNTEAFF
TGTGCCAGTAGTTTAACAGGGATCATGAACACTGAAGCTTTCTTT
>few|TRBD2|TRBV10-3|TRBJ2-7
CAISPGRLAGYEQYF
TGTGCCATCTCGCCAGGGCGCCTAGCGGGCTACGAGCAGTACTTC
>NA|TRBD1|TRBV15|TRBJ1-1
CATSRGDRGPDTEAFF
TGTGCCACCAGCAGAGGGGACAGGGGGCCGGACACTGAAGCTTTCTTT
>few|NA|TRBV12-3/TRBV12-4|TRBJ1-1
CASRVASPGDTEAFF
TGTGCCAGCAGGGTGGCCTCCCCGGGGGACACTGAAGCTTTCTTT
>many|NA|TRBV2|TRBJ2-5
CASSERSPAETQYF
TGTGCCAGCAGTGAACGGTCTCCGGCGGAGACCCAGTACTTC
>many|TRBD1|TRBV7-9|TRBJ1-2
CASSITGTGDYGYTF
TGTGCCAGCAGCATTACCGGGACAGGGGACTATGGCTACACCTTC
>few|TRBD2|TRBV11-2|TRBJ2-4
CASSSLAGGPGQWNIQYF
TGTGCCAGCAGCTCACTAGCGGGAGGGCCGGGCCAATGGAACATTCAGTACTTC
>few|TRBD1|TRBV9|TRBJ1-2
CASSPRDRGFYYGYTF
TGTGCCAGCAGCCCTCGGGACAGGGGATTTTACTATGGCTACACCTTC
>many|NA|TRBV6-1|TRBJ2-5
CASTKDSQETQYF
TGTGCCAGCACAAAGGACAGCCAAGAGACCCAGTACTTC
>NA|NA|TRBV20-1|TRBJ1-5
CSARDRVPSNQPQHF
TGCAGTGCTAGAGATCGAGTCCCGAGCAATCAGCCCCAGCATTTT
>many|TRBD2|TRBV9|TRBJ2-5
CASSESGSGETQYF
TGTGCCAGCAGTGAAAGCGGGAGCGGAGAGACCCAGTACTTC
>NA|NA|TRBV11-2|TRBJ2-1
CASSSQGHPYNEQFF
TGTGCCAGCAGCTCCCAGGGGCACCCTTACAATGAGCAGTTCTTC
>few|TRBD2|TRBV27|TRBJ2-1
CASSWGGGLAGDPAYNEQFF
TGTGCCAGCAGCTGGGGGGGGGGACTAGCGGGAGACCCAGCGTACAATGAGCAGTTCTTC
>many|NA|TRBV24-1|TRBJ1-2
CATSGVSEGYTF
TGTGCCACCAGCGGGGTGTCGGAGGGCTACACCTTC
>many|NA|TRBV15|TRBJ2-5
CATSMIGVKTQYF
TGTGCCACCAGCATGATAGGGGTGAAGACCCAGTACTTC
>many|TRBD1|TRBV29-1|TRBJ1-4
CSVAGGTNEKLFF
TGCAGCGTAGCAGGGGGAACTAATGAAAAACTGTTTTTT
>NA|NA|TRBV4-2|TRBJ1-6
CASSQDRDGNSPLHF
TGTGCCAGCAGCCAAGACCGGGACGGGAATTCACCCCTCCACTTT
>NA|NA|TRBV25-1|TRBJ1-1
CATRAGDTEAFF
TGTGCCACCCGGGCAGGGGACACTGAAGCTTTCTTT
>few|NA|TRBV20-1|TRBJ2-7
CSAITQTLGQYF
TGCAGTGCCATAACCCAGACCCTCGGGCAGTACTTC
>NA|NA|TRBV10-3|TRBJ2-2
CAISESALHGTGELFF
TGTGCCATCAGTGAGTCGGCACTACATGGCACCGGGGAGCTGTTTTTT
>NA|NA|TRBV7-2|TRBJ2-5
CASSLSWDSQETQYF
TGTGCCAGCAGCCTTTCCTGGGACTCCCAAGAGACCCAGTACTTC
>few|TRBD1|TRBV20-1|TRBJ2-7
CSAGRDRGVEQYF
TGCAGTGCTGGCCGGGACAGGGGTGTCGAGCAGTACTTC
>NA|TRBD2|TRBV10-1|TRBJ2-7
CASSDSGTFSSYEQYF
TGCGCCAGCAGTGATAGCGGGACCTTCAGCTCCTACGAGCAGTACTTC
>NA|NA|TRBV29-1|TRBJ2-7
CSASGTDYEQYF
TGCAGCGCCTCGGGCACTGACTACGAGCAGTACTTC
>few|NA|TRBV20-1|TRBJ2-7
CSASSGSRAISYEQYF
TGCAGTGCCAGTAGCGGCAGCAGGGCGATCTCCTACGAGCAGTACTTC
>few|NA|TRBV9|TRBJ1-1
CASSGGMDIYTEAFF
TGTGCCAGCAGCGGGGGGATGGACATTTACACTGAAGCTTTCTTT
>many|NA|TRBV7-8|TRBJ2-5
CASSLGVAAQETQYF
TGTGCCAGCAGCTTAGGGGTAGCGGCTCAAGAGACCCAGTACTTC
>few|TRBD1|TRBV4-1|TRBJ1-2
CASSPRQGTNPNYGYTF
TGCGCCAGCAGCCCAAGACAGGGGACTAACCCCAACTATGGCTACACCTTC
>NA|TRBD1|TRBV7-2|TRBJ1-4
CASSPTGEVPNEKLFF
TGTGCCAGCAGCCCGACAGGGGAGGTACCTAATGAAAAACTGTTTTTT
>NA|NA|TRBV7-3|TRBJ1-2
CASSSWGAGYGYTF
TGTGCCAGCAGCTCCTGGGGGGCTGGGTATGGCTACACCTTC
>many|TRBD1|TRBV27|TRBJ1-6
CASSSPMAGGAGSPLHF
TGTGCCAGCAGTTCCCCCATGGCAGGGGGCGCGGGTTCACCCCTCCACTTT
>NA|TRBD2|TRBV7-9|TRBJ2-7
CASSPLSGRKAYEQYF
TGTGCCAGCAGCCCCCTGAGCGGGAGGAAGGCCTACGAGCAGTACTTC
>many|TRBD2|TRBV20-1|TRBJ2-7
CSALGLAGHEQYF
TGCAGTGCACTGGGACTAGCGGGACACGAGCAGTACTTC